The present entry profiles one T cell receptor beta chain with its context. This specimen belongs to a study of blood T cell repertoires in COVID-19. Overall study: Samples representing acute and convalescent COVID-19 were sourced from the United States, Italy and Spain.

Produced via immunoSEQ multiplex PCR; TCRdb's table is partial and in-frame only. The table lists tens of thousands of clones, 70% to 90% of them singletons. CDR1 MDHEN and CDR2 SYDVKM come from the germline V gene. The CDR3 loop spans 13 amino acids. V trimming: 10 bases; J trimming: 4 bases; junction bases outside the gene matches: 2. This TCR was recovered from a human donor in a cohort sampled during active COVID-19. V and J are TRBV28 and TRBJ2-7; 15 bases are a match to TRBD2. The material sequenced was peripheral blood. The CDR3 loop reads CAIGLAGGYEQYF. CDR3 DNA sequence: TGTGCCATAGGACTAGCGGGAGGGTACGAGCAGTACTTC.